This TCR beta chain emerged from a study of blood T cell repertoires in COVID-19. Study information: In each case, the material was cDNA or gDNA derived from T cells, B-cell-depleted T cells, or PBMCs.

This CDR3 comprises 15 residues. Germline trimming cut 6 bases from V and 0 bases from J; bases unmatched to any gene: 4. CDR1 MNHEY and CDR2 SVGAGI come from the germline V gene. The table lists this clone with a few counts. The sample contains more than one DNA sequence encoding this CDR3. In the authors' methods: Amplification with reference gene primers provided the estimates of nucleated cell counts. The method was immunoSEQ multiplex PCR; TCRdb's version includes in-frame clones alone and lacks a portion of them. That table is the source of V, J and clone size, and D and trimming were worked out from the DNA. The sample gives 75,000 to 100,000 clones, more than 70% of which show up once; roughly 7.1% is in the top ten.

The chain joins TRBV6-5 to TRBJ2-2; 7 bases fit TRBD1. Sequenced material: peripheral blood. The receptor was isolated from a human donor with acute or convalescent COVID-19. The donor label of this sample is uncertain. The CDR3 DNA reads as TGTGCCAGCAGCCCGGGGACAGCGAACACCGGGGAGCTGTTTTTT. It is translated as CASSPGTANTGELFF.